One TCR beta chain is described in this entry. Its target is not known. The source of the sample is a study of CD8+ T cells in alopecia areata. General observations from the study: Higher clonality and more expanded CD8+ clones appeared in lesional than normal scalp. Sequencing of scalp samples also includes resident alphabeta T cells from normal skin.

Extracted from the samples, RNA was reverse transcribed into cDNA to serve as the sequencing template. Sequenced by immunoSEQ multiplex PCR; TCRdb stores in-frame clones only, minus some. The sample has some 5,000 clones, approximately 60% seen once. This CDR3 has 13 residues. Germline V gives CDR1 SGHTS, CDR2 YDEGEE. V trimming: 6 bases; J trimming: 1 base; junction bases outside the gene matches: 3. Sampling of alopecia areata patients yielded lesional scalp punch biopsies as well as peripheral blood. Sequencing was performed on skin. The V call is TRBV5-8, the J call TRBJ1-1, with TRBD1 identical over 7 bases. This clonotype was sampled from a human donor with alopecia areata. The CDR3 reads CASMRDRNTEAFF. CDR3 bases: TGTGCCAGCATGAGGGACAGGAACACTGAAGCTTTCTTT.